Below, one T cell receptor beta chain is given with its context. Its target is not known. The assay was immunoSEQ multiplex PCR, and TCRdb's table has in-frame clones only and misses some. The sample has some 46,000 clones, approximately 95% seen once. These data belong to a study of graft-versus-host responses after intestinal transplantation. The CDR3 is 12 residues long. The ends were cut back, 1 base at V and 6 bases at J, with 7 bases in the middle. Germline lookup yields CDR1 LNHDA and CDR2 SQIVND (reference sequence). Study-wide points: Circulating GvH clone levels at their peak were associated with HvG declines (early post-transplant).

The TCR originated in a human patient who received an intestinal transplant, so some T cells may come from the graft donor. Specimen: PBMCs, collected about 800 days after a first intestinal transplant, on the day of a second. The chain combines TRBV19 with TRBJ2-7, with D unclear. The CDR3 sequence: CASSIGGSEQYF. The DNA for the CDR3 is TGTGCCAGTAGTATAGGGGGTAGCGAGCAGTACTTC. Full variable domain (missing parts from reference TRBV19 and TRBJ2-7): DGGITQSPKYLFRKEGQNVTLSCEQNLNHDAMYWYRQDPGQGLRLIYYSQIVNDFQKGDIAEGYSVSREKKESFPLTVTSAQKNPTAFYLCASSIGGSEQYFGPGTRLTVT.